Listed below are T cell receptor beta chains from one sample, sequenced in a study of OX40 agonist ivuxolimab in advanced cancers. Measured with immunoSEQ multiplex PCR; TCRdb has only the in-frame clones, and not every one. The sample holds about 31,000 clones, 87% seen once. Material: CD4+ or CD8+ T cells sorted from blood, obtained in a trial of the OX40 agonist ivuxolimab. These receptors were taken from an adult with an advanced solid tumor such as melanoma, head and neck, liver or kidney cancer. Each CDR3 is given with its conserved first and last residue. A D gene is named only where the DNA matches it firmly. The size entry is marked missing in some rows and otherwise reads once, few, many or a size class.

j_gene: TRBJ1-2
len: 15
v_gene: TRBV6-5
abundance: NA
d_gene: NA
CDR3nt: TGTGCCAGCAGTTACACCCCGACAGGCCTCTATGGCTACACCTTC
CDR3aa: CASSYTPTGLYGYTF

j_gene: TRBJ2-1
len: 15
v_gene: TRBV4-2
abundance: NA
d_gene: NA
CDR3nt: TGTGCCAGCAGCCAAACCGGACGGTGGGGCGATGAGCAGTTCTTC
CDR3aa: CASSQTGRWGDEQFF

j_gene: TRBJ1-2
len: 15
v_gene: TRBV11-2
abundance: NA
d_gene: NA
CDR3nt: TGTGCCAGCAGCTTTACCCAGGAAGGGCTTAATGGCTACACCTTC
CDR3aa: CASSFTQEGLNGYTF

j_gene: TRBJ1-2
len: 15
v_gene: TRBV19
abundance: NA
d_gene: NA
CDR3nt: TGTGCCAGTAGTCGCGGGTACGGGTCCAATACGGGCTACACCTTC
CDR3aa: CASSRGYGSNTGYTF

j_gene: TRBJ2-2
len: 14
v_gene: TRBV5-1
abundance: NA
d_gene: NA
CDR3nt: TGCGCCAGCAGCTTTGCCGAAGGGGCCGGGGAGCTGTTTTTT
CDR3aa: CASSFAEGAGELFF

j_gene: TRBJ2-7
len: 14
v_gene: TRBV5-1
abundance: NA
d_gene: NA
CDR3nt: TGCGCCAGCAGCTTCCCGACAGCCTCCTACGAGCAGTACTTC
CDR3aa: CASSFPTASYEQYF

j_gene: TRBJ2-1
len: 14
v_gene: TRBV29-1
abundance: once
d_gene: TRBD2
CDR3nt: TGCAGCGTTGAAGTCGGTAGCGGGCGGGGGGAGCAGTTCTTC
CDR3aa: CSVEVGSGRGEQFF

j_gene: TRBJ1-1
len: 14
v_gene: TRBV10-3
abundance: few
d_gene: NA
CDR3nt: TGTGCCATCAGTGAGTGGGACATTAACACTGAAGCTTTCTTT
CDR3aa: CAISEWDINTEAFF

j_gene: TRBJ2-7
len: 15
v_gene: TRBV28
abundance: NA
d_gene: NA
CDR3nt: TGTGCCAGCAGCAGGGACGTCGCCCGCTCCTACGAGCAGTACTTC
CDR3aa: CASSRDVARSYEQYF

j_gene: TRBJ1-1
len: 15
v_gene: TRBV7-6
abundance: NA
d_gene: TRBD1
CDR3nt: TGTGCCAGCAGCTCCTCCCCCGACAGGGGGGATGAAGCTTTCTTT
CDR3aa: CASSSSPDRGDEAFF

j_gene: TRBJ2-1
len: 14
v_gene: TRBV7-2
abundance: NA
d_gene: NA
CDR3nt: TGTGCCAGCAGCTTAGCACCCAGGCTCGATGAGCAGTTCTTC
CDR3aa: CASSLAPRLDEQFF

j_gene: TRBJ1-4
len: 13
v_gene: TRBV25-1
abundance: NA
d_gene: NA
CDR3nt: TGTGCCAGCAAGGGGGGTGCTTGGGAAAAACTGTTTTTT
CDR3aa: CASKGGAWEKLFF

j_gene: TRBJ1-2
len: 15
v_gene: TRBV28
abundance: NA
d_gene: TRBD1
CDR3nt: TGTGCCAGCAGTTTACCACAGGGGGCTAACTATGGCTACACCTTC
CDR3aa: CASSLPQGANYGYTF

j_gene: TRBJ2-7
len: 10
v_gene: TRBV5-4
abundance: once
d_gene: NA
CDR3nt: TGTGCCAGAGTCCAAGGCGAGCAGTACTTC
CDR3aa: CARVQGEQYF

j_gene: TRBJ2-7
len: 13
v_gene: TRBV6-1
abundance: NA
d_gene: NA
CDR3nt: TGTGCCAGCAGTGAGCAGGGCGGGGACGAGCAGTACTTC
CDR3aa: CASSEQGGDEQYF

j_gene: TRBJ1-1
len: 16
v_gene: TRBV2
abundance: once
d_gene: NA
CDR3nt: TGTGCCAGCAGTGAACAGGGGCGAATCGGGAACACTGAAGCTTTCTTT
CDR3aa: CASSEQGRIGNTEAFF

j_gene: TRBJ2-7
len: 15
v_gene: TRBV11-1
abundance: NA
d_gene: NA
CDR3nt: TGTGCCAGCAGCACCAGGACTTCCATATCCTACGAGCAGTACTTC
CDR3aa: CASSTRTSISYEQYF

j_gene: TRBJ2-6
len: 15
v_gene: TRBV19
abundance: NA
d_gene: NA
CDR3nt: TGTGCCAGTAGTCAAAGCCAGTCTGGGGCCAACGTCCTGACTTTC
CDR3aa: CASSQSQSGANVLTF

j_gene: TRBJ2-3
len: 15
v_gene: TRBV6-6
abundance: NA
d_gene: TRBD1
CDR3nt: TGTGCCAGCAGTAACCGGGACAGGGGGGCCGATACGCAGTATTTT
CDR3aa: CASSNRDRGADTQYF

j_gene: TRBJ2-1
len: 15
v_gene: TRBV5-1
abundance: NA
d_gene: NA
CDR3nt: TGCGCCAGCTTAAGGGCGGCGGGCTCCTACAATGAGCAGTTCTTC
CDR3aa: CASLRAAGSYNEQFF

j_gene: TRBJ2-3
len: 15
v_gene: TRBV6-6
abundance: NA
d_gene: TRBD2
CDR3nt: TGTGCCAGCAGTCCCAAGCGGGAGGGGGGGGATACGCAGTATTTT
CDR3aa: CASSPKREGGDTQYF

j_gene: TRBJ2-5
len: 14
v_gene: TRBV7-7
abundance: NA
d_gene: TRBD1
CDR3nt: TGTGCTAGCAGCTCGGACAGGTACCAAGAGACCCAGTACTTC
CDR3aa: CASSSDRYQETQYF

j_gene: TRBJ1-2
len: 15
v_gene: TRBV18
abundance: NA
d_gene: NA
CDR3nt: TGTGCCAGCTCATCCAACCGGGACACCGGGTATGGCTACACCTTC
CDR3aa: CASSSNRDTGYGYTF

j_gene: TRBJ2-1
len: 13
v_gene: TRBV4-1
abundance: NA
d_gene: TRBD2
CDR3nt: TGCGCCAGCTGGGGCGGGAGGGTACAAGAGCAGTTCTTC
CDR3aa: CASWGGRVQEQFF

j_gene: TRBJ2-7
len: 14
v_gene: TRBV5-4
abundance: few
d_gene: NA
CDR3nt: TGTGCCAGCCAATTGGCACCAAACGCCTACGAGCAGTACTTC
CDR3aa: CASQLAPNAYEQYF

j_gene: TRBJ2-5
len: 13
v_gene: TRBV2
abundance: NA
d_gene: NA
CDR3nt: TGTGCCAGCAACGCTCGGAGCCAAGAGACCCAGTACTTC
CDR3aa: CASNARSQETQYF

j_gene: TRBJ1-1
len: 14
v_gene: TRBV28
abundance: NA
d_gene: NA
CDR3nt: TGTGCCAGCACCTTGGGACAAGTAAACACTGAAGCTTTCTTT
CDR3aa: CASTLGQVNTEAFF

j_gene: TRBJ2-6
len: 16
v_gene: TRBV19
abundance: NA
d_gene: TRBD1
CDR3nt: TGTGCCAGTAACAGGGGATTTAACTCTGGGGCCAACGTCCTGACTTTC
CDR3aa: CASNRGFNSGANVLTF

j_gene: TRBJ2-1
len: 15
v_gene: TRBV19
abundance: NA
d_gene: TRBD1
CDR3nt: TGTGCCAGTAGAGCAGGACAGGACACCTACAATGAGCAGTTCTTC
CDR3aa: CASRAGQDTYNEQFF

j_gene: TRBJ2-3
len: 17
v_gene: TRBV28
abundance: NA
d_gene: NA
CDR3nt: TGTGCCAGCACCACCCCGGGGGTAGCGGTTAGCACAGATACGCAGTATTTT
CDR3aa: CASTTPGVAVSTDTQYF

j_gene: TRBJ2-1
len: 15
v_gene: TRBV6-1
abundance: NA
d_gene: TRBD1
CDR3nt: TGTGCCAGCAGATCCGGGACAGGGAAGGAAGGTGAGCAGTTCTTC
CDR3aa: CASRSGTGKEGEQFF

j_gene: TRBJ2-7
len: 16
v_gene: TRBV5-1
abundance: NA
d_gene: TRBD2
CDR3nt: TGCGCCAGCAGCTTTATTATGACTAGCGGGAGCCACGAGCAGTACTTC
CDR3aa: CASSFIMTSGSHEQYF

j_gene: TRBJ1-3
len: 16
v_gene: TRBV28
abundance: NA
d_gene: NA
CDR3nt: TGTGCCAGCAGTTCGCGTCATACGTGGCGAGGAAACACCATATATTTT
CDR3aa: CASSSRHTWRGNTIYF

j_gene: TRBJ1-1
len: 14
v_gene: TRBV5-1
abundance: NA
d_gene: NA
CDR3nt: TGCGCCAGCAGCTTGCTAGGAGGGGACACCGAAGCTTTCTTT
CDR3aa: CASSLLGGDTEAFF

j_gene: TRBJ1-1
len: 14
v_gene: TRBV29-1
abundance: few
d_gene: NA
CDR3nt: TGCAGCGTTGTTATTGGGGCGATGAACACTGAAGCTTTCTTT
CDR3aa: CSVVIGAMNTEAFF

j_gene: TRBJ1-3
len: 14
v_gene: TRBV14
abundance: NA
d_gene: NA
CDR3nt: TGTGCCAGCAGCCAAGAGGGCGGATGGAACACCATATATTTT
CDR3aa: CASSQEGGWNTIYF

j_gene: TRBJ1-2
len: 15
v_gene: TRBV14
abundance: NA
d_gene: TRBD1
CDR3nt: TGTGCCAGCAGCCCCCGGACAGGACGAAGCTATGGCTACACCTTC
CDR3aa: CASSPRTGRSYGYTF

j_gene: TRBJ2-1
len: 15
v_gene: TRBV16
abundance: NA
d_gene: NA
CDR3nt: TGTGCCAGCAGCCAAGAGGGGACACAGGATAATGAGCAGTTCTTC
CDR3aa: CASSQEGTQDNEQFF

j_gene: TRBJ2-1
len: 15
v_gene: TRBV6-5
abundance: NA
d_gene: TRBD2
CDR3nt: TGTGCCAGCAGTTCTAGGACTAGGCTAGGCAATGAGCAGTTCTTC
CDR3aa: CASSSRTRLGNEQFF

j_gene: TRBJ2-5
len: 17
v_gene: TRBV10-2
abundance: NA
d_gene: TRBD1
CDR3nt: TGCGCCAGCAGTGAGACTAAAACCTCGACAGGGGGAGAGACCCAGTACTTC
CDR3aa: CASSETKTSTGGETQYF

j_gene: TRBJ1-5
len: 15
v_gene: TRBV28
abundance: NA
d_gene: NA
CDR3nt: TGTGCCAGCAGTCCTCCGGGCGGGGAAGGACAGCCCCAGCATTTT
CDR3aa: CASSPPGGEGQPQHF

j_gene: TRBJ2-7
len: 14
v_gene: TRBV5-1
abundance: once
d_gene: NA
CDR3nt: TGCGCCAGCAGCTTGTGGCAGGGTCCCTACGAGCAGTACTTC
CDR3aa: CASSLWQGPYEQYF

j_gene: TRBJ1-1
len: 15
v_gene: TRBV5-1
abundance: NA
d_gene: NA
CDR3nt: TGCGCCAGCAGCTTGGCCCTGGGGGCGCAGGCTGAAGCTTTCTTT
CDR3aa: CASSLALGAQAEAFF

j_gene: TRBJ2-7
len: 16
v_gene: TRBV19
abundance: NA
d_gene: NA
CDR3nt: TGTGCCAGTAGTGCCCCACTAGCCGGGGACCCCTACGAGCAGTACTTC
CDR3aa: CASSAPLAGDPYEQYF

j_gene: TRBJ2-7
len: 16
v_gene: TRBV6-5
abundance: NA
d_gene: TRBD1
CDR3nt: TGTGCCAGCAGTTACTCGATGGACAGGGGGACCTACGAGCAGTACTTC
CDR3aa: CASSYSMDRGTYEQYF

j_gene: TRBJ2-7
len: 14
v_gene: TRBV5-5
abundance: NA
d_gene: NA
CDR3nt: TGTGCCAGCAGAAAAGAGCTGGGGTTTGACGAGCAGTACTTC
CDR3aa: CASRKELGFDEQYF

j_gene: TRBJ2-7
len: 16
v_gene: TRBV19
abundance: NA
d_gene: TRBD2
CDR3nt: TGTGCCAGTAGGGGGCCTTCTGGCGGGAGTACGTACGAGCAGTACTTC
CDR3aa: CASRGPSGGSTYEQYF

j_gene: TRBJ2-6
len: 20
v_gene: TRBV6-1
abundance: NA
d_gene: TRBD1
CDR3nt: TGTGCCAGCAGTGAAGGGGTCGGGACAGGGTTCATCTCTGGGGCCAACGTCCTGACTTTC
CDR3aa: CASSEGVGTGFISGANVLTF

j_gene: TRBJ2-7
len: 15
v_gene: TRBV5-8
abundance: NA
d_gene: TRBD2
CDR3nt: TGTGCCAGCAGCCTTCCGGGAGGGCCTAAATACGAGCAGTACTTC
CDR3aa: CASSLPGGPKYEQYF

j_gene: TRBJ1-5
len: 14
v_gene: TRBV6-1
abundance: NA
d_gene: NA
CDR3nt: TGTGCCAGCACCCCCCTCCGGGAAAGTCAGCCCCAGCATTTT
CDR3aa: CASTPLRESQPQHF

j_gene: TRBJ2-1
len: 16
v_gene: TRBV15
abundance: NA
d_gene: TRBD1
CDR3nt: TGTGCCACCAGCAGAGATGGGGACAGGGCGATTGATGAGCAGTTCTTC
CDR3aa: CATSRDGDRAIDEQFF

j_gene: TRBJ1-1
len: 17
v_gene: TRBV19
abundance: NA
d_gene: NA
CDR3nt: TGTGCCAGTAGTATAGAAAGGGGGGTTCGATCGAACACTGAAGCTTTCTTT
CDR3aa: CASSIERGVRSNTEAFF

j_gene: TRBJ2-1
len: 16
v_gene: TRBV4-2
abundance: NA
d_gene: TRBD2
CDR3nt: TGTGCCAGCAGCCAGGACCCAGCGGGAGTTGGCAATGAGCAGTTCTTC
CDR3aa: CASSQDPAGVGNEQFF